The 5 T cell receptor beta chains below were found in one sample sequenced in a study of cytomegalovirus exposure and HLA in healthy donors. Primers included in the PCR were 60 Vbeta and 13 Jbeta primers. Produced via immunoSEQ multiplex PCR; TCRdb's table is partial and in-frame only. The table lists over 50,000 clones, about 89% of them singletons, with roughly 1.4% in the top ten. Sequencing was carried out using PBMCs. Receptors were obtained from a man aged 18-30 years in good health and CMV-seronegative.

The table lists this clone with a few counts. V is TRBV28 and J is TRBJ1-2; TRBD1 is a possible D gene (6 bases). The CDR3 has 15 residues. V lost 3 bases and J 6 bases, leaving 17 bases between the germline ends. Germline V gives CDR1 MDHEN, CDR2 SYDVKM. CDR3 sequence reads: CASSFSLTGLDGYTF. CDR3 bases: TGTGCCAGCAGTTTTTCCCTGACAGGCCTTGATGGCTACACCTTC.

The chain carries TRBV6-1 and TRBJ2-2; 7 nucleotides line up with TRBD1. Germline lookup yields CDR1 MNHNS and CDR2 SASEGT. The CDR3 has 15 amino acids. Trimming took 0 bases from V and 7 from J; bases not matched to a gene: 5. The CDR3 coding sequence is TGTGCCAGCAGTGAAGCGAGGGGGCTGAACGGGGAGCTGTTTTTT. This sequence encodes CASSEARGLNGELFF.

This chain connects TRBV25-1 to TRBJ2-5; perhaps TRBD1 as D (5 bases). CDR3 size: 14 residues. Between the trimmed V and J ends, which lost 1 base and 4 bases, there was a span of 10 bases. Germline CDR1 MGHDK, CDR2 SYGVNS. The chain's CDR3 is CASSEWKGLETQYF. CDR3 sequence (DNA): TGTGCCAGCAGTGAATGGAAGGGGCTAGAGACCCAGTACTTC.

The V and J genes are TRBV4-1 and TRBJ1-5, with D possibly TRBD1 on 6 matching bases. The CDR3 consists of 14 residues. Germline V gene lookup returns CDR1 MGHRA and CDR2 YSYEKL. V lost 6 bases and J lost 0, with 9 bases in between. The CDR3 DNA follows: TGCGCCAGCAGTCGACAGGATAGCAATCAGCCCCAGCATTTT. This gives the protein CASSRQDSNQPQHF.

The gene calls are TRBV7-2 and TRBJ1-2, with a tentative D call TRBD1 (6 bases). The CDR3 consists of 15 residues. Deletions cut 4 bases from V and 4 bases from J, with 16 bases between. Per the germline V gene, CDR1 is SGHTA and CDR2 is FQGNSA. In nucleotides, the CDR3 is TGTGCCAGCAGCTCGGGGGGGGGCGCGAGCTATGGCTACACCTTC. Residues: CASSSGGGASYGYTF.